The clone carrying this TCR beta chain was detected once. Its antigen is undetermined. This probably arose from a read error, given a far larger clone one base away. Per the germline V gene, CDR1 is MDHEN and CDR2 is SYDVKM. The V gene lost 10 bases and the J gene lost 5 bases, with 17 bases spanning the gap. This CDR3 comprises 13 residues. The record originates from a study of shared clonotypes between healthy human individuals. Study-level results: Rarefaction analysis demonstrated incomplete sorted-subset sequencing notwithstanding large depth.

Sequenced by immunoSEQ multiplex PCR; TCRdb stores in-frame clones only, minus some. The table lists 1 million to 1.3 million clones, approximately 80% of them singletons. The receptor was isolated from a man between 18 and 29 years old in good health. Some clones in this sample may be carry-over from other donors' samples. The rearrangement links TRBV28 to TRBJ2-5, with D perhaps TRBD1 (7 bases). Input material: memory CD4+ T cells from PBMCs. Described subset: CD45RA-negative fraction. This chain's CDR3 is CANNPGGRETQYF. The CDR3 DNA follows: TGTGCCAACAATCCAGGGGGGCGGGAGACCCAGTACTTC.